This T cell receptor beta chain was found in a study of cytomegalovirus exposure and HLA in healthy donors. General observations from the study: When analyzed later, a missense DCLRE1C variant was found to be linked to TCR beta V- and J-gene trimming. Cytomegalovirus status was reportedly diagnosed by the classifier with high sensitivity and specificity.

The donors gave bone marrow, and they were healthy. A note on this clone: Its antigen is currently unknown.

The PCR employed 60 Vbeta primers together with 13 Jbeta primers. Clones were read by immunoSEQ multiplex PCR, and TCRdb kept only the in-frame ones, dropping some. The sample includes 50,000 or so clones, 72% of them seen just once. The CDR3 is 13 amino acids. The V gene lost 0 bases and the J gene lost 7 bases, with 7 bases spanning the gap. Germline V gives CDR1 SGHAT, CDR2 FQNNGV. The chain combines TRBV11-2 with TRBJ1-5, with unresolved D. The clonotype comes from a woman in her forties or fifties in good health and CMV-seronegative. The sample was PBMCs. The CDR3 loop is CASSLDSVQPQHF. CDR3 nucleotides: TGTGCCAGCAGCTTAGACAGCGTACAGCCCCAGCATTTT.